Shown below are 8 T cell receptor beta chains from a single sample sequenced in a study of post-analysis software for immune sequencing data. Study results and caveats: Roughly five TRBV segments appeared more often in patients than in controls, and TRBV5-6, TRBV5-1 and TRBV20-1 were among these.

Tagging with unique molecular identifiers was a feature of the TCR beta cDNA libraries. A single record per CDR3 protein comes from TCRdb applying MiXCR to the PCR reads. This sample yields hundreds of thousands of distinct CDR3 sequences, of which under 70% are seen a single time; 4.6% belongs to the top ten. These TCRs are of unknown antigen specificity. Sequencing was carried out using blood. The receptor set was obtained from a girl aged 5-17 years with multiple sclerosis.

The CDR3 sequence: CASSPSMGSDTQYF. DNA of the CDR3: TGCGCCAGCAGCCCCTCCATGGGGTCGGATACGCAGTATTTT. The chain couples TRBV5-1 to TRBJ2-3; no clear D. Trimming took 4 bases from V and 6 from J, leaving 15 bases between them. Germline CDR1 SGHRS, CDR2 YFSETQ. The CDR3 is 14 amino acids.

This clonotype has a single count. The chain links TRBV5-4 to TRBJ2-7, with 8 bases lining up with TRBD1. This CDR3 has 14 amino acids. The trim removed 4 bases at V and 5 bases at J, leaving 8 bases unmatched. Germline V gives CDR1 SGHNT, CDR2 YYREEE (reference sequence). CDR3 sequence (DNA): TGTGCCAGCAGCGAGCGGACAGGGAGCAACGAGCAGTACTTC. Translated: CASSERTGSNEQYF. Full variable domain (rest looked up from reference TRBV5-4 and TRBJ2-7): ETGVTQSPTHLIKTRGQQVTLRCSSQSGHNTVSWYQQALGQGPQFIFQYYREEENGRGNFPPRFSGLQFPNYSSELNVNALELDDSALYLCASSERTGSNEQYFGPGTRLTVT.

The table lists this clonotype with many counts. The V and J genes are TRBV7-9 and TRBJ2-1; 10 nucleotides align to TRBD2. Looked up from germline, CDR1 is SEHNR and CDR2 is FQNEAQ (reference sequence). The junction had 2 bases not matched to a gene; V was cut back by 6 bases and J by 0 bases. This CDR3 has 15 amino acids. The CDR3 DNA reads TGTGCCAGCAGTCCTAGCGGGAGCTCCTACAATGAGCAGTTCTTC. Protein sequence: CASSPSGSSYNEQFF.

The J gene is TRBJ2-6, the V gene TRBV6-5; 12 bases are shared with TRBD1. There are 18 residues in the CDR3. V dropped 4 bases and J dropped 2; count of bases not matched to a gene: 6. Germline V gene data show CDR1 as MNHEY and CDR2 as SVGAGI. CDR3 region: CASSFTGTGGAGANVLTF. CDR3 DNA: TGTGCCAGCAGTTTTACCGGGACAGGGGGCGCTGGGGCCAACGTCCTGACTTTC.

Worth noting for this clonotype: The junction differs from germline at one of its ends, possibly a read error. V is TRBV10-3 and J is TRBJ2-4; D is ambiguous. The J call is uncertain, as TRBJ2-7 better fits the DNA end. Looked up from germline, CDR1 is ENHRY and CDR2 is SYGVKD. The CDR3 is 14 residues long. The CDR3 sequence: CAIGDQQLTYEQYF. As DNA, the CDR3 is TGTGCCATCGGTGACCAACAGCTCACCTACGAGCAGTACTTC.

In this sample, this clonotype turned up a few times. V gene TRBV29-1 combines with J gene TRBJ2-4, with a possible D match to TRBD2 (6 bases). Per germline, CDR1 SQVTM and CDR2 ANQGSEA. Between the trimmed V and J ends, which lost 2 bases and 8 bases, there was a span of 22 bases. CDR3 length equals 16 residues. The CDR3: CSVEKRAGSAPDIQYF. For the CDR3, the DNA is TGCAGCGTTGAAAAAAGGGCGGGATCTGCCCCGGACATTCAGTACTTC.

This clonotype showed up just a few times. This CDR3 reads CAISESGGSGYGYTF. CDR3 DNA sequence: TGTGCCATCAGTGAGTCCGGCGGTTCTGGCTATGGCTACACCTTC. The chain uses TRBV10-3 and TRBJ1-2; no firm D call. V was pared by 0 bases and J by 4 bases, with 12 bases between. CDR1 is ENHRY and CDR2 is SYGVKD in the germline V gene. CDR3 length equals 15 residues.

The chain uses TRBV7-9 and TRBJ2-5; a weak D match, TRBD2 (6 bases). V lost 5 bases and J 4 bases, leaving 17 bases between the germline ends. Germline loops: CDR1 SEHNR, CDR2 FQNEAQ (reference sequence). This CDR3 has 15 amino acids. CDR3 amino acids: CASSRTTGVTETQYF. The CDR3 DNA sequence: TGTGCCAGCAGCCGCACCACGGGAGTCACAGAGACCCAGTACTTC.